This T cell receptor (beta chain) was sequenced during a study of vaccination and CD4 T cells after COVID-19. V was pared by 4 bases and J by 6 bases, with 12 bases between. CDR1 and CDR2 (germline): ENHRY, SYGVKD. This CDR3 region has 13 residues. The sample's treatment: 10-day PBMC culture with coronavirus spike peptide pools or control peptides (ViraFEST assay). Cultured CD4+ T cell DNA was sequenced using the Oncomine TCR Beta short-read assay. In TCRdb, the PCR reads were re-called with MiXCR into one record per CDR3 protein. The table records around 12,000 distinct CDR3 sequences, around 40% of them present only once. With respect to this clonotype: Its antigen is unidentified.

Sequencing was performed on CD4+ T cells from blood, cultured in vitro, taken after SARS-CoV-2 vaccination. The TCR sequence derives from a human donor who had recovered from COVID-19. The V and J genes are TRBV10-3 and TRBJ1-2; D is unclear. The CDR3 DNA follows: TGTGCCATCAGTGCGGGCTGGGATGATGGCTACACCTTC. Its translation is CAISAGWDDGYTF.